A single sample gave rise to the 17 T cell receptor beta chains below, sequenced in a study of cytomegalovirus exposure and HLA in healthy donors. The PCR made use of 60 Vbeta and 13 Jbeta primers. Data came from immunoSEQ multiplex PCR; TCRdb stores just in-frame clones and leaves some out. The specimen's table records about 34,000 clones. Sequencing was done on a sample of PBMCs. These receptors all come from a middle-aged woman in good health and CMV-seropositive.

This sequence joins TRBV2 and TRBJ1-1; the D gene is possibly TRBD1 (6 bases). Germline CDR1 reads SNHLY; CDR2 reads FYNNEI. V was shortened by 5 bases and J by 0 bases, with 10 bases between the two germline ends. The CDR3 runs to 14 residues. CDR3 sequence: CASSLGDMNTEAFF. The CDR3 nucleotides are TGTGCCAGCAGTCTCGGGGACATGAACACTGAAGCTTTCTTT.

The V call is TRBV7-2, the J call TRBJ2-3; TRBD2 is a possible D gene (6 bases). Trimming stripped 5 bases from V and 3 bases from J, with 9 bases between. This CDR3 has 13 residues. In germline, CDR1 is SGHTA, CDR2 FQGNSA. The CDR3 bases are TGTGCCAGCAGCAGACTAGTAACAGATACGCAGTATTTT. This translates into CASSRLVTDTQYF.

The chain couples TRBV13 to TRBJ2-5, with 7 positions matching TRBD1. The CDR3 is 17 amino acids. Germline values: CDR1 PRHDT, CDR2 FYEKMQ (reference sequence). Trimming took 6 bases from V and 3 from J; bases not matched to a gene: 16. CDR3 protein: CASSLRQGPGYEETQYF. CDR3 coding DNA: TGTGCCAGCAGTCTACGACAGGGACCGGGATATGAAGAGACCCAGTACTTC. The whole variable domain, filled in from reference TRBV13 and TRBJ2-5, reads AAGVIQSPRHLIKEKRETATLKCYPIPRHDTVYWYQQGPGQDPQFLISFYEKMQSDKGSIPDRFSAQQFSDYHSELNMSSLELGDSALYFCASSLRQGPGYEETQYFGPGTRLLVL.

This chain uses TRBV18 with TRBJ2-7, with 13 bases that match TRBD2. Germline trimming cut 6 bases from V and 7 bases from J; bases unmatched to any gene: 9. The CDR3 sequence is 15 residues long. Germline V gives CDR1 KGHSH, CDR2 LQKENI. The chain's CDR3 is CASSPGLAGDGEQYF. The DNA for the CDR3 is TGTGCCAGCTCTCCTGGACTAGCGGGAGATGGGGAGCAGTACTTC. The variable domain in full, with the rest retrieved from reference TRBV18 and TRBJ2-7, is NAGVMQNPRHLVRRRGQEARLRCSPMKGHSHVYWYRQLPEEGLKFMVYLQKENIIDESGMPKERFSAEFPKEGPSILRIQQVVRGDSAAYFCASSPGLAGDGEQYFGPGTRLTVT.

The V and J genes are TRBV5-4 and TRBJ2-7, with D perhaps TRBD1 (5 bases). The germline V gene has CDR1 SGHNT and CDR2 YYREEE (reference sequence). This CDR3 comprises 12 residues. V lost 2 bases and J lost 3, with 6 bases in between. This chain's CDR3 is CASSFDSYEQYF. CDR3 DNA: TGTGCCAGCAGCTTCGACAGCTACGAGCAGTACTTC.

J is TRBJ1-5 and V is TRBV30; tentative D call: TRBD1 (6 bases). V lost 0 bases and J lost 2, with 11 bases in between. The germline V gene encodes CDR1 GTSNPN and CDR2 SVGIG (reference sequence). This CDR3 is 15 amino acids long. The CDR3: CAWSVGGGRNQPQHF. In DNA, the CDR3 is TGTGCCTGGAGTGTTGGGGGGGGCCGCAATCAGCCCCAGCATTTT.

The V gene is TRBV4-1, the J gene TRBJ2-1; tentatively, D is TRBD1 (5 bases). The germline V and J ends were trimmed by 4 bases and 6 bases, with 10 bases remaining between them. Per germline, CDR1 MGHRA and CDR2 YSYEKL. The CDR3 length is 13 residues. The chain's CDR3 is CASSPTGFNEQFF. The CDR3 DNA is TGCGCCAGCAGCCCTACAGGTTTCAATGAGCAGTTCTTC.

The chain is built from TRBV19 and TRBJ1-2; 9 bases align to TRBD1. V shed 3 bases, J shed 2 bases, and the junction held 10 bases outside the gene matches. The V gene's germline CDR1 is LNHDA and CDR2 SQIVND (reference sequence). This CDR3 is 17 amino acids long. CDR3 sequence: CASSMAQAGQGNYGYTF. The CDR3 DNA follows: TGTGCCAGTAGTATGGCCCAGGCGGGACAGGGAAACTATGGCTACACCTTC.

This chain joins TRBV30 and TRBJ1-1; D gene unclear. Deletions cut 4 bases from V and 3 bases from J, with 9 bases between. This CDR3 has 12 amino acids. CDR1 is GTSNPN, CDR2 SVGIG, per germline (reference sequence). CDR3: CAWTPGDTEAFF. In DNA form, the CDR3 reads TGTGCCTGGACCCCAGGCGACACTGAAGCTTTCTTT.

V is TRBV7-2 and J is TRBJ1-5; D is undetermined. The V gene lost 2 bases and the J gene lost 5 bases, with 13 bases spanning the gap. Germline loops: CDR1 SGHTA, CDR2 FQGNSA. The CDR3 extends over 15 amino acids. The chain's CDR3 is CASSLSRLTDQPQHF. The CDR3 DNA sequence: TGTGCCAGCAGCTTATCGAGGCTGACCGATCAGCCCCAGCATTTT.

The rearrangement links TRBV20-1 to TRBJ1-1; D is ambiguous. Trimming removed 6 bases at V and 0 bases at J, with 5 bases between. From germline, CDR1 is DFQATT and CDR2 SNEGSKA (reference sequence). The CDR3 sequence is 11 residues long. As DNA, the CDR3 is TGCAGTGCAGAGATGAACACTGAAGCTTTCTTT. Its translation is CSAEMNTEAFF.

V is TRBV30 and J is TRBJ1-3; no reliable D call. V was clipped by 4 bases and J by 0 bases, with 7 bases between them. Germline assignment: CDR1 GTSNPN and CDR2 SVGIG (reference sequence). The CDR3 consists of 13 residues. For the CDR3, the DNA is TGTGCCTGGAACAGCCTCTCTGGAAACACCATATATTTT. Translation: CAWNSLSGNTIYF. The whole variable domain, remainder taken from reference TRBV30 and TRBJ1-3, is SQTIHQWPATLVQPVGSPLSLECTVEGTSNPNLYWYRQAAGRGLQLLFYSVGIGQISSEVPQNLSASRPQDRQFILSSKKLLLSDSGFYLCAWNSLSGNTIYFGEGSWLTVV.

The chain links TRBV6-1 to TRBJ2-7, with TRBD2 matching 7 bases. V dropped 4 bases and J dropped 0; count of bases not matched to a gene: 6. CDR3 size: 15 residues. The germline V gene encodes CDR1 MNHNS and CDR2 SASEGT. CDR3 protein: CASSGRDYGSYEQYF. The CDR3 bases are TGTGCCAGCAGTGGCCGGGACTACGGCTCCTACGAGCAGTACTTC.

This chain joins TRBV30 and TRBJ2-5; 8 bases match TRBD2. From germline, CDR1 is GTSNPN and CDR2 SVGIG (reference sequence). The ends lost 3 bases at V and 2 bases at J; junction bases unmatched: 5. The CDR3 covers 14 residues. The CDR3, as DNA: TGTGCCTGGAGGGGACTAGGAGGACAAGAGACCCAGTACTTC. This codes for CAWRGLGGQETQYF.

The J gene is TRBJ1-3, the V gene TRBV7-9; 10 positions agree with TRBD1. Germline V lookup: CDR1 SEHNR, CDR2 FQNEAQ (reference sequence). J gave up 3 bases and V 4 bases, and 9 bases lay outside the gene matches. CDR3 size: 17 residues. The CDR3 spells CASSSSDRGSLGNTIYF. The CDR3 DNA reads as TGTGCCAGCAGCTCCTCGGACAGGGGGTCCCTTGGAAACACCATATATTTT.

This chain connects TRBV6-5 to TRBJ2-5; 9 bases match TRBD1. Germline CDR1 MNHEY, CDR2 SVGAGI. The J segment lost 2 bases and the V segment lost 2 bases, leaving 0 bases of the junction unmatched. The CDR3 consists of 14 residues. The CDR3 reads CASSYGTGQETQYF. The CDR3 DNA is TGTGCCAGCAGTTACGGGACAGGGCAAGAGACCCAGTACTTC.

The chain carries TRBV5-6 and TRBJ1-2; 9 positions match TRBD1. J lost 1 base, V lost 0 bases, and 4 bases had no gene match. This CDR3 is 16 amino acids long. Germline CDR1 and CDR2: SGHDT and YYEEEE. The CDR3: CASSLGGQGRNYGYTF. CDR3 coding DNA: TGTGCCAGCAGCTTGGGGGGACAGGGTCGTAACTATGGCTACACCTTC.